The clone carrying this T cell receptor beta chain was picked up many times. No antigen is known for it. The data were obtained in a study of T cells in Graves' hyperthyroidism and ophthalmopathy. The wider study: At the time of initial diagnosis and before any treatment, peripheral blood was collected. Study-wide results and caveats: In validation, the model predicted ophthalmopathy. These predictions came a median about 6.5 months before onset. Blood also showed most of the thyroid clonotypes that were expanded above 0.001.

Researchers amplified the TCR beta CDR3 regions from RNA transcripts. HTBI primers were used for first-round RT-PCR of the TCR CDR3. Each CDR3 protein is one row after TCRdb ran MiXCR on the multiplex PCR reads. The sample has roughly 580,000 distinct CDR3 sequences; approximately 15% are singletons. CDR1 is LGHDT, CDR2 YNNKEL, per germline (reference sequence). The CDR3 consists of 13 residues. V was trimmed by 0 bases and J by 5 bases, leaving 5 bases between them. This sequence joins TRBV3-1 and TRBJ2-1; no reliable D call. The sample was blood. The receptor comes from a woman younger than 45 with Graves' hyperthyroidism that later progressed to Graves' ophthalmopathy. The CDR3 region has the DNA TGTGCCAGCAGCCAAGATGCCAACAATGAGCAGTTCTTC. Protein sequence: CASSQDANNEQFF.